This T cell receptor beta chain was identified during a study of blood T cell repertoires in COVID-19 (dated by TCRdb to 2020 to 2022). Broadly, across the study: Samples from collaborators originated in the United States, Italy and Spain and spanned both the acute and convalescent phases of COVID-19. The material from the prospective study consisted of cDNA or gDNA derived from T cells, B-cell-depleted T cells, or PBMCs. Deeply sampled blood TCRbeta repertoires from subjects exposed to, actively infected with, or recovered from COVID-19 were included in the dataset. The repertoires were made available in a free public database intended to serve as a resource for research on the immune response to SARS-CoV-2. The samples were drawn from the first 160 participants of the ongoing ImmuneRACE study and from 1,200 or so subjects provided by 6 global collaborators. Nearly every sample came with metadata listing a de-identified subject ID, COVID-19 status, age in years and sex. HLA class I and class II types, where available, came from metadata supplied by the sample provider rather than from assay-based typing.

What the work shows at the level of the full study, not this receptor alone: How much clinical and demographic metadata was included differed by source and by participant, and the metadata was provided uncurated.

Trimming takes 2 bases off V and 8 bases off J; junction bases not matched to a gene: 10. The CDR3 runs 16 amino acids, cysteine and phenylalanine included. Solely the CDR3 DNA is kept, with 48 bases framed from the first base. CDR1 and CDR2, per the germline V gene, are LGHNA and YSLEER. This clone was recorded many times. The specificity of this receptor is unknown. Within one base of it there is no much larger clone, and no base qualities were kept. The collaborating institutions used their own protocols to collect whole blood in K2EDTA tubes. For TCRbeta analysis, collaborator samples were shipped as frozen whole blood, as isolated PBMCs, or as DNA extracted from either sample type. TCRbeta CDR3 regions were amplified from genomic DNA using the immunoSEQ Assay, a bias-controlled multiplex PCR. Under the source paper's analysis protocol: The number of nucleated cells in each sample was estimated by amplification of reference gene primers within the assay. To quantify the absolute abundance of each unique TCRbeta CDR3 rearrangement, sequence reads were collapsed and filtered. For each sample, productive Simpson clonality was calculated as the square root of Simpson's diversity index over productive rearrangements. TCRdb limited this immuneACCESS table to in-frame rearrangements with V and J called. A share of clones is missing; checked studies link under half to unresolved V genes, and the rest is unexplained. The D gene and trimming were derived from the DNA, and the V and J assignments and clone size from that table. This sample gives some 250,000 clones in total; around 80% of them show up just once. The ten largest clones capture around 3.4% of the sample.

The chain is assembled from TRBV4-3 and TRBJ2-1; 9 of the junction bases match TRBD1. The sample comprised peripheral blood. This receptor was obtained from a woman aged 18-29 years with acute or convalescent COVID-19. The nucleotide sequence reads TGCGCCAGCAGCCAAACTATACAGGGGGCGCCGGATGAGCAGTTCTTC. Protein translation: CASSQTIQGAPDEQFF.